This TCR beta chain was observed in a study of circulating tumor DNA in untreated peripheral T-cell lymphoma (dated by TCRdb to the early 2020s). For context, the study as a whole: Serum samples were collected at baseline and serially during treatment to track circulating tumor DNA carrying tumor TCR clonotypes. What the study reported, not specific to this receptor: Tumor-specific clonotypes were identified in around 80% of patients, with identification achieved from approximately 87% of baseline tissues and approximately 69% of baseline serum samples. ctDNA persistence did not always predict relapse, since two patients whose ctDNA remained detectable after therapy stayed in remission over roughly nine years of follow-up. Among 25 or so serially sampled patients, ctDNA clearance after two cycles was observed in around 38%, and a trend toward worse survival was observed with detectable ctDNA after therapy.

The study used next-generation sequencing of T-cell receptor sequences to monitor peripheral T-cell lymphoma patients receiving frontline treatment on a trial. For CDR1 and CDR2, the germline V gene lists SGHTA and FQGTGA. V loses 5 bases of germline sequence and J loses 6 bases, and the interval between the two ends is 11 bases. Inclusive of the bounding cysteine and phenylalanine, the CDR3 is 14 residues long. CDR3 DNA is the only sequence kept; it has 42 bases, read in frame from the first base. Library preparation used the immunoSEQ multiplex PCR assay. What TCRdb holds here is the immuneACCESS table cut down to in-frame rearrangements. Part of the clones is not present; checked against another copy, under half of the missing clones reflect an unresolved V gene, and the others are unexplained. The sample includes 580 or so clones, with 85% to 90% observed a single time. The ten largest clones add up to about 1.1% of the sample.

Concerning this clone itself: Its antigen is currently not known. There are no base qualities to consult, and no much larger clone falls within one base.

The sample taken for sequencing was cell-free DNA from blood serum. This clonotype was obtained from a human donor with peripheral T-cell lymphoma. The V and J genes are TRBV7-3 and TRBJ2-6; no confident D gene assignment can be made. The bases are TGTGCCAGCAGCGTTACCTCTACGGCCAACGTCCTGACTTTC. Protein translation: CASSVTSTANVLTF.